This TCR beta chain came from a study of CD8 T cells in Susac syndrome. Healthy donors constituted the control group, matched for age and sex. Negative magnetic isolation gave CD8+ and CD4+ cells; FACS enriched CD8+ TEMRA. Reverse transcription of roughly 0.5 to 1 ug RNA was performed with random hexamers. MiXCR, run by TCRdb on the immunoSEQ multiplex PCR reads, gives a single entry per CDR3 protein. The table lists 120,000 to 150,000 distinct CDR3 sequences, 94% of them singletons. The CDR3 sequence is 15 residues long. Germline lookup yields CDR1 DFQATT and CDR2 SNEGSKA (reference sequence). The V end was cut by 7 bases, the J end by 7 bases, with 25 bases between.

This sequence originates from a human donor in good health. Sequencing was performed on CD8+ T cells from PBMCs. The chain couples TRBV20-1 to TRBJ1-2; possible D gene TRBD1, 5 bases. In DNA, the CDR3 is TGCAGTGGTCTTTCTGATGGCAGGGAAGTCGCTGGCTACACCTTC. Protein: CSGLSDGREVAGYTF.